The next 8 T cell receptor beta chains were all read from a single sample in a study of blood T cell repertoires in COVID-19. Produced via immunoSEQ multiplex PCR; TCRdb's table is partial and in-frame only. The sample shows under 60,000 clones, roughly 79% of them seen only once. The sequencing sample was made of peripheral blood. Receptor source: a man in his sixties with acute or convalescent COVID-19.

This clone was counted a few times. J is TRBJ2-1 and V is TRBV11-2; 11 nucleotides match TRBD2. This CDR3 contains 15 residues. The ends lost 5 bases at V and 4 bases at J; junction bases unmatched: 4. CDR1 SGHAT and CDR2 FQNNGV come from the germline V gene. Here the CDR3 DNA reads TGTGCCAGCAGCCAAACTAGCGGGGGATACAATGAGCAGTTCTTC. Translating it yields CASSQTSGGYNEQFF.

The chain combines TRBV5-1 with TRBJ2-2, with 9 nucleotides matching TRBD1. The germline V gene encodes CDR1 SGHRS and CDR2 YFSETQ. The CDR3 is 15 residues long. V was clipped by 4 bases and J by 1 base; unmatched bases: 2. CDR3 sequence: CASSVGQGNTGELFF. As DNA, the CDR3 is TGCGCCAGCAGCGTGGGACAGGGGAACACCGGGGAGCTGTTTTTT. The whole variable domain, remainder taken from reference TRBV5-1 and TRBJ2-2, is KAGVTQTPRYLIKTRGQQVTLSCSPISGHRSVSWYQQTPGQGLQFLFEYFSETQRNKGNFPGRFSGRQFSNSRSEMNVSTLELGDSALYLCASSVGQGNTGELFFGEGSRLTVL.

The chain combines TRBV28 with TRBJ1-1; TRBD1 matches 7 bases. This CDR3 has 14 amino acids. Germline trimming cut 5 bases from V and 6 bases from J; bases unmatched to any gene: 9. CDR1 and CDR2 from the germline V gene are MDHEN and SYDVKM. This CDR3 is CASSRGQGGSEAFF. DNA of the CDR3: TGTGCCAGCAGTCGCGGACAAGGGGGCTCTGAAGCTTTCTTT.

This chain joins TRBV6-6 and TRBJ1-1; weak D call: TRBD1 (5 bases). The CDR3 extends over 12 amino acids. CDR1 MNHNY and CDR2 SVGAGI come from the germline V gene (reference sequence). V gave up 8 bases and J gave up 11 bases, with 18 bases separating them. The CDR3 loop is CASRISDSDAFF. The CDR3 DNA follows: TGTGCCAGCCGTATTTCAGACAGTGACGCTTTCTTT.

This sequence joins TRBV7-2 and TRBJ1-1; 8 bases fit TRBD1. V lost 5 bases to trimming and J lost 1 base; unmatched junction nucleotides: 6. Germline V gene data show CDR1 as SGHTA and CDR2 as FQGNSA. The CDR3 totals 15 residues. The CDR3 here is CASSPRGQENTEAFF. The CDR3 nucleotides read TGTGCCAGCAGCCCGAGGGGACAGGAGAACACTGAAGCTTTCTTT.

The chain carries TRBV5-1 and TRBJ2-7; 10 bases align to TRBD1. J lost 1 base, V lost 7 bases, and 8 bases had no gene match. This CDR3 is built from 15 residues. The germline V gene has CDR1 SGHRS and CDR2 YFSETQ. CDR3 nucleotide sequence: TGCGCCAGCCGACGAGGGGGACAGGGGTCCTACGAGCAGTACTTC. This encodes CASRRGGQGSYEQYF. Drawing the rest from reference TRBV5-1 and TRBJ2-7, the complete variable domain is KAGVTQTPRYLIKTRGQQVTLSCSPISGHRSVSWYQQTPGQGLQFLFEYFSETQRNKGNFPGRFSGRQFSNSRSEMNVSTLELGDSALYLCASRRGGQGSYEQYFGPGTRLTVT.

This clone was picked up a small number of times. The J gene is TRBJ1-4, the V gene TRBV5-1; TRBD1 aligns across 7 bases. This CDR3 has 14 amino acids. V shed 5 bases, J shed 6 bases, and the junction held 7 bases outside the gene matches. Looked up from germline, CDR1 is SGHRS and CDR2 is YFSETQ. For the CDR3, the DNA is TGCGCCAGCAGTAGTGGGGGGACAGATGAAAAACTGTTTTTT. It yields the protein CASSSGGTDEKLFF.

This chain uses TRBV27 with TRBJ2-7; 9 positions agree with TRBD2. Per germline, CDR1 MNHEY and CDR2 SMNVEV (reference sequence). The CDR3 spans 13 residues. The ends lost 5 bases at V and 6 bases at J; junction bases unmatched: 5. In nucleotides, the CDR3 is TGTGCCAGCAGTCCCTCGACTAGCGGCGAGCAGTACTTC. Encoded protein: CASSPSTSGEQYF.